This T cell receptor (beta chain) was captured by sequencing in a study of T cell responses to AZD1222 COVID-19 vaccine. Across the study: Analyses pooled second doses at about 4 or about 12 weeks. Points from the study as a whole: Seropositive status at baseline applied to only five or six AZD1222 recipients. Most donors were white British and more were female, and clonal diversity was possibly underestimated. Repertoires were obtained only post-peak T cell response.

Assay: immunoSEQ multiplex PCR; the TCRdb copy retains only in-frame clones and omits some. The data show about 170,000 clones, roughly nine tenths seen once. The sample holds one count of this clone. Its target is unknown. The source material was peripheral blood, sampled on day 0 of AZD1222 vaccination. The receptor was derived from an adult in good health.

This CDR3 is CASSPSGLAGGRTGELFF. The CDR3 DNA reads as TGTGCCAGCAGCCCCTCCGGACTAGCGGGAGGAAGGACCGGGGAGCTGTTTTTT. The chain combines TRBV7-2 with TRBJ2-2; 14 bases agree with TRBD2. V trimming: 5 bases; J trimming: 5 bases; junction bases outside the gene matches: 10. CDR3 length equals 18 residues. CDR1 and CDR2 from the germline V gene are SGHTA and FQGNSA.